The 27 T cell receptor beta chains in this list originate from one sample, sequenced in a study of shared clonotypes between healthy human individuals. Measured with immunoSEQ multiplex PCR; TCRdb has only the in-frame clones, and not every one. The data contain about 1 million clones, more than 75% of them singletons. Specimen: memory CD4+ T cells from PBMCs. Subset denoted: CD45RA-negative fraction. The source of these receptors is a young man in good health. Some clones in this sample may be carry-over from other donors' samples.

V is TRBV2 and J is TRBJ2-7, with D possibly TRBD1 on 6 matching bases. V lost 7 bases and J 3 bases, leaving 13 bases between the germline ends. Germline V gives CDR1 SNHLY, CDR2 FYNNEI. The length of the CDR3 is 13 residues. CDR3 sequence: CASTRDISYEQYF. The DNA of the CDR3 is TGTGCCAGCACCCGGGACATTAGCTACGAGCAGTACTTC.

The rearrangement uses TRBV25-1 and TRBJ1-5, with no clear D. The V gene lost 1 base and the J gene lost 7 bases, with 14 bases spanning the gap. The V gene's germline CDR1 is MGHDK and CDR2 SYGVNS. This CDR3 region has 15 residues. The CDR3 reads CASSESEKARQPQHF. In DNA, the CDR3 is TGTGCCAGCAGTGAATCGGAAAAGGCCAGACAGCCCCAGCATTTT.

This CDR3 reads CASSWREGQETQYF. CDR3 nucleotides: TGTGCCAGCAGCTGGCGGGAGGGACAAGAGACCCAGTACTTC. The V gene is TRBV7-2, the J gene TRBJ2-5; the match to TRBD2 covers 9 bases. The CDR3 covers 14 residues. Germline CDR1 reads SGHTA; CDR2 reads FQGNSA. V gave up 4 bases and J gave up 2 bases; unmatched junction bases: 2.

The chain is built from TRBV7-2 and TRBJ2-3; 12 nucleotides align to TRBD2. Germline V gene sequence: CDR1 SGHTA, CDR2 FQGNSA. J was trimmed by 5 bases and V by 6 bases; bases with no gene match: 6. The CDR3 spans 15 residues. The CDR3 bases are TGTGCCAGCAGGGGGACTAGCGGGCGGGTAGATACGCAGTATTTT. Protein product: CASRGTSGRVDTQYF.

The gene calls are TRBV10-3 and TRBJ2-7; no reliable D call. Trimming shortened V by 2 bases and J by 2 bases, and 19 bases separated the two germline ends. The germline V gene encodes CDR1 ENHRY and CDR2 SYGVKD. The CDR3 loop spans 17 amino acids. CDR3 coding DNA: TGTGCCATCAGTGAGGTCGAGGAGACATGGAAACCCTACGAGCAGTACTTC. This codes for CAISEVEETWKPYEQYF.

This chain uses TRBV2 with TRBJ1-2; weak D call: TRBD1 (6 bases). Per the germline V gene, CDR1 is SNHLY and CDR2 is FYNNEI. Between the trimmed V and J ends, which lost 6 bases and 4 bases, there was a span of 18 bases. This CDR3 contains 15 residues. In nucleotides, the CDR3 is TGTGCCAGCAGACCCGTTGGCCCGGGGGCCTATGGCTACACCTTC. Protein: CASRPVGPGAYGYTF. Combining the CDR3 with reference TRBV2 and TRBJ1-2 gives the whole variable domain EPEVTQTPSHQVTQMGQEVILRCVPISNHLYFYWYRQILGQKVEFLVSFYNNEISEKSEIFDDQFSVERPDGSNFTLKIRSTKLEDSAMYFCASRPVGPGAYGYTFGSGTRLTVV.

This clone was counted once. V is TRBV28 and J is TRBJ2-1, with TRBD1 identical over 11 bases. Germline V gene sequence: CDR1 MDHEN, CDR2 SYDVKM. The CDR3 is made up of 16 amino acids. V trimming: 8 bases; J trimming: 6 bases; junction bases outside the gene matches: 12. CDR3 bases: TGTGCCAGCGGGGAATTGGGACAGGGGGTTGGCAATGAGCAGTTCTTC. It translates to CASGELGQGVGNEQFF.

This clone has only one observation. The rearrangement uses TRBV9 and TRBJ2-3; the match to TRBD2 covers 9 bases. The junction had 5 bases not matched to a gene; V was cut back by 6 bases and J by 0 bases. There are 15 residues in the CDR3. The germline V gene has CDR1 SGDLS and CDR2 YYNGEE. The CDR3 here is CASTPSGASTDTQYF. The CDR3 coding sequence is TGTGCCAGCACCCCTAGCGGGGCTAGCACAGATACGCAGTATTTT.

The chain has TRBV7-9 and TRBJ2-2; D might be TRBD2 (5 bases). The CDR3 contains 14 residues. Germline V gives CDR1 SEHNR, CDR2 FQNEAQ (reference sequence). V gave up 5 bases and J gave up 7 bases, with 14 bases separating them. This CDR3 is CASSAPSAGGELFF. DNA of the CDR3: TGTGCCAGCAGCGCACCCTCGGCGGGCGGGGAGCTGTTTTTT.

At least ten counts were recorded for this clone. J is TRBJ1-4 and V is TRBV6-5, with 8 bases aligning to TRBD1. The CDR3 spans 15 residues. V lost 5 bases to trimming and J lost 7 bases; unmatched junction nucleotides: 9. Germline CDR1 is MNHEY and CDR2 is SVGAGI. The CDR3 region has the DNA TGTGCCAGCAGTCCGACAGGGGCAAAAAGTGAAAAACTGTTTTTT. Protein sequence: CASSPTGAKSEKLFF.

About this clone: Since a much larger clone is just one base distant, this may be a read error. The V and J genes are TRBV5-4 and TRBJ2-5; 12 bases agree with TRBD2. CDR3 size: 14 residues. Trimming cost V 4 bases and J 4 bases; bases outside gene matches: 2. The germline CDR1 and CDR2 sequences are SGHNT and YYREEE (reference sequence). CDR3 in amino acids: CASSMGLAGETQYF. The CDR3 nucleotides read TGTGCCAGCAGCATGGGACTAGCGGGAGAGACCCAGTACTTC.

CDR3 bases: TGTGCCAGCAGCATAGACCTTTCTGTCGCGCCCCAGCATTTT. Its protein is CASSIDLSVAPQHF. V is TRBV7-9 and J is TRBJ1-5; D uncertain. The germline V gene has CDR1 SEHNR and CDR2 FQNEAQ (reference sequence). The CDR3 contains 14 residues. V gave up 5 bases and J gave up 9 bases, with 17 bases separating them.

The gene calls are TRBV28 and TRBJ1-2; D is possibly TRBD1 (5 bases). This CDR3 has 15 amino acids. V lost 2 bases, J lost 4 bases, and 14 bases lay in between. Germline V gene sequence: CDR1 MDHEN, CDR2 SYDVKM. The CDR3 region is CASSLRGGKVYGYTF. The CDR3 DNA reads TGTGCCAGCAGTTTACGGGGGGGGAAAGTCTATGGCTACACCTTC.

The chain carries TRBV29-1 and TRBJ2-7; D might be TRBD2 (6 bases). Germline CDR1 reads SQVTM; CDR2 reads ANQGSEA. The CDR3 has 13 residues. V was pared by 6 bases and J by 5 bases, with 17 bases between. The CDR3 bases are TGCAGCGTCAAACGGTCCGGGGGTAACGAGCAGTACTTC. Its protein product is CSVKRSGGNEQYF.

This clone showed up just once. The chain carries TRBV28 and TRBJ1-4; 10 bases are a match to TRBD1. Germline trimming cut 5 bases from V and 6 bases from J; bases unmatched to any gene: 9. Germline V gene sequence: CDR1 MDHEN, CDR2 SYDVKM. The CDR3 runs 16 residues. The CDR3 DNA reads as TGTGCCAGCAGTGCAGGACAGGGGGGAGTGGATGAAAAACTGTTTTTT. Encoded protein: CASSAGQGGVDEKLFF.

On this clone: This sequence may be a read error, since a much larger clone differs from it by one base. The rearrangement uses TRBV7-8 and TRBJ1-2; D perhaps matches TRBD1 (5 bases). CDR1 and CDR2 (germline): SGHVS, FQNEAQ. The germline V and J ends were trimmed by 6 bases and 2 bases, with 7 bases remaining between them. The CDR3 runs 12 residues. CDR3 bases: TGTGCCAGCAGTCCAGGGAACTATGGCTACACCTTC. Amino acids: CASSPGNYGYTF.

To note about this clone: Other DNA variants within this sample encode the same CDR3. The chain joins TRBV7-9 to TRBJ1-1; D remains ambiguous. The CDR3 has 13 amino acids. Germline-derived CDR1 and CDR2 are SEHNR and FQNEAQ (reference sequence). The V end was cut by 1 base, the J end by 1 base, with 4 bases between. CDR3 coding DNA: TGTGCCAGCAGCTTAGGATCGAACACTGAAGCTTTCTTT. Translated: CASSLGSNTEAFF. The variable domain in full, with the rest retrieved from reference TRBV7-9 and TRBJ1-1, is DTGVSQNPRHKITKRGQNVTFRCDPISEHNRLYWYRQTLGQGPEFLTYFQNEAQLEKSRLLSDRFSAERPKGSFSTLEIQRTEQGDSAMYLCASSLGSNTEAFFGQGTRLTVV.

V and J are TRBV4-2 and TRBJ2-1, with 8 bases matching TRBD2. Trimming at V came to 0 bases and at J to 7 bases, leaving 5 bases not matched to a gene. The CDR3 has 15 amino acids. CDR1 and CDR2 from the germline V gene are LGHNA and YNFKEQ. As DNA, the CDR3 is TGTGCCAGCAGCCAAGAACGACTAGCGAGGAATGAGCAGTTCTTC. Amino acid sequence: CASSQERLARNEQFF.

V and J are TRBV5-1 and TRBJ2-5, with a tentative D call TRBD1 (5 bases). The germline gives CDR1 SGHRS, CDR2 YFSETQ. Trimming removed 7 bases at V and 1 base at J, with 14 bases between. This CDR3 region has 14 residues. In nucleotides, the CDR3 is TGCGCCAGCCGGCCAGGGTCCACCCAAGAGACCCAGTACTTC. Translation: CASRPGSTQETQYF.

The chain links TRBV7-8 to TRBJ2-2; D perhaps matches TRBD1 (5 bases). The CDR3 contains 13 residues. In germline, CDR1 is SGHVS, CDR2 FQNEAQ. Trimming pared 6 bases from V and 5 bases from J, leaving 10 bases between. CDR3 amino acids: CASSSRVTGELFF. The CDR3 nucleotides are TGTGCCAGCAGTTCCAGGGTGACCGGGGAGCTGTTTTTT. The full variable domain, rest sourced from reference TRBV7-8 and TRBJ2-2, is GAGVSQSPRYKVAKRGQDVALRCDPISGHVSLFWYQQALGQGPEFLTYFQNEAQLDKSGLPSDRFFAERPEGSVSTLKIQRTQQEDSAVYLCASSSRVTGELFFGEGSRLTVL.

The gene calls are TRBV19 and TRBJ1-2, with 8 bases fitting TRBD1. In germline, CDR1 is LNHDA, CDR2 SQIVND (reference sequence). The V gene end was trimmed by 5 bases and the J gene end by 7 bases; junction bases not matched to a gene: 6. The CDR3 has 13 residues. CDR3 coding DNA: TGTGCCAGTAGTTTACAGGGGGGCCGTGGCTACACCTTC. It encodes CASSLQGGRGYTF.

The chain recombines TRBV5-4 with TRBJ1-1; TRBD1 is a possible D gene (5 bases). This CDR3 is 13 amino acids long. Trimming took 0 bases from V and 5 from J, leaving 8 bases between them. From germline, CDR1 is SGHNT and CDR2 YYREEE (reference sequence). The CDR3 loop reads CASSLGGGTEAFF. The CDR3 DNA reads TGTGCCAGCAGCTTGGGCGGGGGTACTGAAGCTTTCTTT. Supplemented by reference TRBV5-4 and TRBJ1-1, the full variable domain reads ETGVTQSPTHLIKTRGQQVTLRCSSQSGHNTVSWYQQALGQGPQFIFQYYREEENGRGNFPPRFSGLQFPNYSSELNVNALELDDSALYLCASSLGGGTEAFFGQGTRLTVV.

V gene TRBV30 combines with J gene TRBJ2-5, with a tentative D call TRBD2 (6 bases). Germline V gives CDR1 GTSNPN, CDR2 SVGIG (reference sequence). The CDR3 is made up of 13 amino acids. V lost 0 bases and J lost 5, with 10 bases in between. CDR3 sequence reads: CAWSVGGWETQYF. The CDR3 DNA sequence: TGTGCCTGGAGTGTCGGGGGATGGGAGACCCAGTACTTC.

The chain employs TRBV30 and TRBJ1-2; no firm D call. This CDR3 comprises 11 residues. V shed 3 bases and J shed 14 bases, with 16 bases lying between them. CDR1 and CDR2 (germline): GTSNPN, SVGIG (reference sequence). The CDR3 DNA reads as TGTGCCTGGAGCGACTTGCGGGGATCTACCTTC. Its protein product is CAWSDLRGSTF.

This clone showed up just once. The chain uses TRBV4-1 and TRBJ2-7; 7 bases align to TRBD2. V gave up 0 bases and J gave up 2 bases; unmatched junction bases: 7. Germline V gene sequence: CDR1 MGHRA, CDR2 YSYEKL. The CDR3 is made up of 16 amino acids. The CDR3 here is CASSQDTASGAYEQYF. CDR3 coding DNA: TGCGCCAGCAGCCAAGATACGGCTAGCGGAGCCTACGAGCAGTACTTC.

The rearrangement links TRBV25-1 to TRBJ2-5; D not certain. Trimming left V 6 bases short and J 3 bases short, with 5 bases between. Germline V lookup: CDR1 MGHDK, CDR2 SYGVNS. The CDR3 runs 11 residues. In nucleotides, the CDR3 is TGTGCCAGCAGCCTGAAAGAGACCCAGTACTTC. It is translated as CASSLKETQYF.

A note on this clone: Other DNA sequences in the sample encode the same CDR3. The chain has TRBV18 and TRBJ2-3, with TRBD1 matching over 12 bases. The CDR3 has 15 residues. Germline lookup yields CDR1 KGHSH and CDR2 LQKENI. V lost 3 bases and J lost 6; bases outside the gene matches: 4. The CDR3 spells CASSPPGQGADTQYF. The CDR3 DNA reads as TGTGCCAGCTCACCGCCGGGACAGGGGGCGGATACGCAGTATTTT.